This TCR beta chain was sequenced during a study of monozygotic twins with inflammatory bowel disease. The CDR3 covers 15 residues. Germline V gene sequence: CDR1 DFQATT, CDR2 SNEGSKA (reference sequence). Concerning this clonotype: Its antigen remains unidentified.

Researchers used template switching to add UMIs featuring a 6-nucleotide sample barcode. Following a re-call of the 5' RACE reads, TCRdb has one entry per CDR3 protein and lacks DNA. Reported are around 450,000 distinct CDR3 sequences; the ten largest clones contain approximately 2.4%. Study-wide results and caveats: Since immunosuppressive treatments differed, patient repertoires may have gained added variability. Compared with healthy twins, IBD patients shared fewer clonotypes with others, especially with disease activity.

The TCR sequence derives from a human donor with ulcerative colitis or Crohn's disease, or a healthy co-twin of an affected twin (not recorded which). V usage is TRBV20-1 and J usage is TRBJ2-3; lacking DNA, the TRBD2 call made by TCRdb goes unchecked. The specimen sequenced was blood. The CDR3 spells CSALDSGSGRNTQYF.